These 23 T cell receptor beta chains were sequenced from one sample in a study of cytomegalovirus exposure and HLA in healthy donors (dated by TCRdb to about 2017). Receptors were amplified or captured by the immunoSEQ multiplex PCR assay. For the multiplex PCR, a mixture combining 60 forward primers for TCR Vbeta segments and 13 reverse primers for TCR Jbeta segments was used. TCRdb holds this immuneACCESS table with in-frame rearrangements only. Some clones are missing; in checked studies, unresolved V genes explain under half, and the rest has no known cause. The sample table contains under 150,000 clones; only one count was recorded for 65% to 80% of them. The ten biggest clones cover less than 1.5% of the sample. Material: PBMCs. Receptor source: a male donor in good health and CMV-seropositive.

The genes are TRBV7-3 and TRBJ2-5; 14 bases map to TRBD2. CDR3 size: 16 residues. The germline V gene has CDR1 SGHTA and CDR2 FQGTGA. J was trimmed by 5 bases and V by 5 bases; bases with no gene match: 7. As DNA, the CDR3 is TGTGCCAGCAGCCTGACTAGCGGGAGGGTCTTGGAGACCCAGTACTTC. It codes for CASSLTSGRVLETQYF.

This chain uses TRBV7-9 with TRBJ2-7, with 10 bases aligning to TRBD2. The CDR3 has 15 amino acids. CDR1 is SEHNR and CDR2 is FQNEAQ in the germline V gene (reference sequence). Germline trimming cut 5 bases from V and 5 bases from J; bases unmatched to any gene: 9. The CDR3 coding sequence is TGTGCCAGCAGCCCCTACACCGGGACTAGCGACGAGCAGTACTTC. It codes for CASSPYTGTSDEQYF.

The V gene is TRBV6-1, the J gene TRBJ2-1; 10 bases fit TRBD2. The J segment lost 8 bases and the V segment lost 10 bases, leaving 14 bases of the junction unmatched. Germline V gene lookup returns CDR1 MNHNS and CDR2 SASEGT. The CDR3 spans 15 residues. CDR3 sequence (DNA): TGTGCCAACTCAAGAGCGGGGGGGCGTCTTGATGAGCAGTTCTTC. Protein product: CANSRAGGRLDEQFF.

Here the CDR3 reads CASSWLVLNEQFF. The CDR3 nucleotides read TGTGCCAGCAGTTGGCTAGTGCTCAATGAGCAGTTCTTC. The rearrangement links TRBV6-1 to TRBJ2-1; D is uncertain. The CDR3 runs to 13 residues. Deletions cut 5 bases from V and 6 bases from J, with 11 bases between. In germline, CDR1 is MNHNS, CDR2 SASEGT.

This clone was counted a few times. This chain connects TRBV2 to TRBJ2-7, with TRBD1 identical over 9 bases. The CDR3 sequence is 14 residues long. The V gene's germline CDR1 is SNHLY and CDR2 FYNNEI. V lost 3 bases, J lost 4 bases, and 4 bases stayed unmatched. This chain's CDR3 is CASSDRDRVYEQYF. The DNA for the CDR3 is TGTGCCAGCAGTGACCGGGACAGGGTGTACGAGCAGTACTTC.

The chain uses TRBV7-9 and TRBJ2-1; no clear D gene. Trimming pared 11 bases from V and 5 bases from J, leaving 7 bases between. Germline assignment: CDR1 SEHNR and CDR2 FQNEAQ (reference sequence). This CDR3 region has 10 residues. In DNA form, the CDR3 reads TGTGCCGCCGAGGACAATGAGCAGTTCTTC. The encoded protein is CAAEDNEQFF.

V usage is TRBV7-9 and J usage is TRBJ2-1, with 15 bases that match TRBD2. Germline loops: CDR1 SEHNR, CDR2 FQNEAQ (reference sequence). Unmatched junction bases numbered 5, after V lost 2 bases and J lost 0 bases. The CDR3 has 19 residues. The CDR3 region has the DNA TGTGCCAGCAGCTTAACGGGACTAGCGGGGGGTTACTCCTACAATGAGCAGTTCTTC. Amino acids: CASSLTGLAGGYSYNEQFF.

The chain links TRBV5-6 to TRBJ2-7, with 13 bases aligning to TRBD2. V lost 4 bases, J lost 7 bases, and 8 bases stayed unmatched. The length of the CDR3 is 15 residues. CDR1 is SGHDT, CDR2 YYEEEE, per germline. The CDR3, as DNA: TGTGCCAGCAGCGACGGACTAGCGGGAGTCGGGGAGCAGTACTTC. This codes for CASSDGLAGVGEQYF.

The chain has TRBV10-3 and TRBJ1-5; D gene uncertain. There are 16 residues in the CDR3. Trimming shortened V by 2 bases and J by 0 bases, and 11 bases separated the two germline ends. Looked up from germline, CDR1 is ENHRY and CDR2 is SYGVKD. The CDR3 region is CAISEGPTSSNQPQHF. CDR3 in DNA: TGTGCCATCAGTGAGGGGCCTACAAGTAGCAATCAGCCCCAGCATTTT.

The V call is TRBV19, the J call TRBJ2-1, with 7 bases matching TRBD1. Germline CDR1 and CDR2: LNHDA and SQIVND (reference sequence). The CDR3 spans 15 residues. Trimming at V came to 6 bases and at J to 1 base, leaving 6 bases not matched to a gene. Here the CDR3 reads CASRQGTPSYNEQFF. CDR3 DNA: TGTGCCAGTAGACAGGGGACCCCGTCCTACAATGAGCAGTTCTTC.

This clone showed up just a few times. The chain recombines TRBV4-2 with TRBJ2-5; 8 nucleotides align to TRBD1. The CDR3 is 18 amino acids. Trimming cost V 0 bases and J 5 bases; bases outside gene matches: 14. Germline CDR1 LGHNA, CDR2 YNFKEQ. The CDR3 protein is CASSQDVADRVFFETQYF. CDR3 sequence (DNA): TGTGCCAGCAGCCAAGATGTGGCGGACAGGGTATTTTTCGAGACCCAGTACTTC.

This rearrangement joins TRBV23-1 to TRBJ2-5, with 10 nucleotides matching TRBD2. TRBV23-1 is reported as an ORF; its role is uncertain. V lost 4 bases and J lost 2; bases outside the gene matches: 4. This CDR3 has 15 residues. CDR3 nucleotide sequence: TGCGCCAGCAGTCTCAGCGGGAGGGATCAAGAGACCCAGTACTTC. Protein: CASSLSGRDQETQYF.

This chain joins TRBV14 and TRBJ1-5; no reliable D call. The CDR3 length is 12 residues. The germline V and J ends were trimmed by 2 bases and 4 bases, with 3 bases remaining between them. The germline V gene has CDR1 SGHDN and CDR2 FVKESK. Here the CDR3 reads CASSQLNQPQHF. The CDR3 DNA follows: TGTGCCAGCAGCCAACTTAATCAGCCCCAGCATTTT. The full variable domain, in which reference TRBV14 and TRBJ1-5 provide the parts outside the CDR3, is EAGVTQFPSHSVIEKGQTVTLRCDPISGHDNLYWYRRVMGKEIKFLLHFVKESKQDESGMPNNRFLAERTGGTYSTLKVQPAELEDSGVYFCASSQLNQPQHFGDGTRLSIL.

For this clone: Other DNA sequences in this sample translate to the same CDR3. The chain carries TRBV5-4 and TRBJ2-7; 8 bases fit TRBD1. The ends lost 3 bases at V and 10 bases at J; junction bases unmatched: 9. The CDR3 loop spans 13 amino acids. CDR1 SGHNT and CDR2 YYREEE come from the germline V gene (reference sequence). The CDR3 sequence is CASSYGQGRGQYF. The CDR3 nucleotides read TGTGCCAGCAGCTACGGACAGGGAAGAGGACAGTACTTC.

This chain uses TRBV27 with TRBJ2-5; TRBD2 agrees at 8 bases. The CDR3 consists of 15 residues. V was pared by 2 bases and J by 4 bases, with 6 bases of the junction left unmatched. From germline, CDR1 is MNHEY and CDR2 SMNVEV (reference sequence). CDR3 amino acids: CASSLTGGRRETQYF. The CDR3 DNA follows: TGTGCCAGCAGTTTAACGGGGGGGCGCAGAGAGACCCAGTACTTC.

This sequence joins TRBV7-6 and TRBJ2-7; 7 positions match TRBD1. Trimming cost V 5 bases and J 5 bases; bases outside gene matches: 9. Germline V CDR1 and CDR2: SGHVS, FNYEAQ. The CDR3 has 14 amino acids. CDR3 nucleotide sequence: TGTGCCAGCAGCGTAGGGGTGAGGGGGCACGAGCAGTACTTC. This sequence encodes CASSVGVRGHEQYF. The full variable domain, in which reference TRBV7-6 and TRBJ2-7 provide the parts outside the CDR3, is GAGVSQSPRYKVTKRGQDVALRCDPISGHVSLYWYRQALGQGPEFLTYFNYEAQQDKSGLPNDRFSAERPEGSISTLTIQRTEQRDSAMYRCASSVGVRGHEQYFGPGTRLTVT.

The rearrangement uses TRBV27 and TRBJ1-2; 7 bases map to TRBD1. Trimming took 2 bases from V and 8 from J; bases not matched to a gene: 20. CDR1 is MNHEY, CDR2 SMNVEV, per germline (reference sequence). The CDR3 loop spans 18 amino acids. The CDR3 spells CASSLRMASGGARRGYTF. CDR3 DNA sequence: TGTGCCAGCAGTTTAAGGATGGCGTCAGGGGGTGCCCGGAGGGGCTACACCTTC.

For this clone: The junction departs from the called germline gene at one end, perhaps through a read error. This chain joins TRBV7-9 and TRBJ1-5; no definite D call. This CDR3 region has 12 residues. Germline V lookup: CDR1 SEHNR, CDR2 FQNEAQ (reference sequence). CDR3 DNA sequence: TGTTCCAGCAGCTTGCCCGGGTGGCCCCAGCATTTT. Encoded protein: CSSSLPGWPQHF. The full variable domain, its missing parts supplied by reference TRBV7-9 and TRBJ1-5, is DTGVSQNPRHKITKRGQNVTFRCDPISEHNRLYWYRQTLGQGPEFLTYFQNEAQLEKSRLLSDRFSAERPKGSFSTLEIQRTEQGDSAMYLCSSSLPGWPQHFGDGTRLSIL.

This chain uses TRBV7-9 with TRBJ1-1; D is perhaps TRBD1 (6 bases). The V and J ends lost 6 bases and 1 base respectively, with 12 bases between them. Germline assignment: CDR1 SEHNR and CDR2 FQNEAQ (reference sequence). This CDR3 comprises 14 residues. The CDR3: CASREKDRNTEAFF. The DNA for the CDR3 is TGTGCCAGCAGGGAAAAGGACAGGAACACTGAAGCTTTCTTT.

The J gene is TRBJ2-1, the V gene TRBV19; a weak D match, TRBD2 (5 bases). Per the germline V gene, CDR1 is LNHDA and CDR2 is SQIVND (reference sequence). The CDR3 consists of 13 residues. V dropped 2 bases and J dropped 8 bases, with 10 bases sitting between them. CDR3 DNA: TGTGCCAGTAGTATATCCGGGGTCGATGAGCAGTTCTTC. Translation: CASSISGVDEQFF.

This clone was seen just once. The chain is built from TRBV5-1 and TRBJ1-1, with D uncertain. Trimming cost V 5 bases and J 3 bases, with 17 bases left between them. Germline V lookup: CDR1 SGHRS, CDR2 YFSETQ. The CDR3 runs 15 residues. CDR3 nucleotide sequence: TGCGCCAGCAGAGCGATGGAGGGCGGGTACACTGAAGCTTTCTTT. Amino acid sequence: CASRAMEGGYTEAFF.

The gene calls are TRBV28 and TRBJ2-1; D is possibly TRBD2 (5 bases). V shed 2 bases and J shed 5 bases, with 22 bases lying between them. Germline CDR1 reads MDHEN; CDR2 reads SYDVKM. This CDR3 region has 18 residues. The CDR3 spells CASSLPGPPADPNNEQFF. The CDR3 DNA reads TGTGCCAGCAGTTTACCCGGCCCCCCAGCGGACCCCAACAATGAGCAGTTCTTC.

The CDR3 DNA sequence: TGCGCCAGCAACCTCCGGGACAGCGTTAATTCACCCCTCCACTTT. It translates to CASNLRDSVNSPLHF. The rearrangement joins TRBV4-1 to TRBJ1-6; TRBD1 aligns across 7 bases. Germline loops: CDR1 MGHRA, CDR2 YSYEKL. Losses at the gene ends were 7 bases for V and 6 bases for J; bases not matched to a gene: 9. The length of the CDR3 is 15 residues.